What follows describes a single T cell receptor beta chain. Its antigen is undetermined. A read error may be the cause here, since a much bigger clone is one base away. Each population that was sorted was more than 98% pure. The investigators reverse transcribed all of the isolated RNA, so they sequenced expressed TCRB transcripts. The method was immunoSEQ multiplex PCR; TCRdb's version includes in-frame clones alone and lacks a portion of them. The sample has about 120,000 clones, over 15% seen once. These data belong to a study of beta chain features in type 1 diabetes. Broader study findings: Whether TCRB rearrangement is influenced by HLA type was left unresolved in this analysis. Moderately but significantly shorter TCRB CDR3s were found in Type 1 diabetes patients in all four CD4+ subsets.

The ends were cut back, 3 bases at V and 1 base at J, with 1 base in the middle. Germline-derived CDR1 and CDR2 are MDHEN and SYDVKM. The CDR3 totals 12 residues. This chain links TRBV28 with TRBJ1-5; D call uncertain. The sequence was collected from a man aged 25 to 45 with type 1 diabetes. Sequencing was carried out using central memory CD4+ T cells from blood. The CDR3 loop is CASSFSNQPQHF. The CDR3 coding sequence is TGTGCCAGCAGTTTCAGCAATCAGCCCCAGCATTTT.